The clone carrying this TCR beta chain was found many times. Its target is not known. This specimen belongs to a study of T cells after yellow fever vaccination. Study-wide points: A large majority of primary-vaccination clones showed up again after the booster (under 98% CD4, roughly 91% CD8). Across the CD4 and CD8 compartments, a small share of clonotypes was present in both.

TCR cDNA, made by 5'RACE template switching, carried an added universal primer site and UMIs. TCRdb itself ran the 5' RACE reads through MiXCR, one entry per CDR3 protein. The profile covers under 150,000 distinct CDR3 sequences, with roughly 8% appearing a single time and about 0.73% taken by the ten largest. Germline trimming cut 2 bases from V and 7 bases from J; bases unmatched to any gene: 8. Germline V gives CDR1 MNHEY, CDR2 SVGEGT. This CDR3 comprises 16 residues. The gene calls are TRBV6-2 or TRBV6-3 and TRBJ2-7, with 13 nucleotides matching TRBD2. The TCR was taken from a man younger than 45 who received the YFV17D yellow fever vaccine. The sequenced sample was CD4+ T cells sorted from PBMCs, obtained 5 days after the yellow fever booster vaccination. CDR3 bases: TGTGCCAGCAGTTACGACCCGGGACTAGCGGGGAAGGAGCAGTACTTC. Translated: CASSYDPGLAGKEQYF.